A selection of T cell receptor beta chains follows, all from one sample in a study of T-cell reconstitution after alpha-beta-depleted transplantation in children. TCRdb re-derived calls from the PCR reads in MiXCR, one entry per CDR3 protein. The sample lists some 390,000 distinct CDR3 sequences; roughly 22% were seen once. The sample in question was PBMCs from the stem cell graft donor, obtained from the stem cell graft. Receptors originate from a human donor who donated a stem cell graft to a child with acute myeloid leukemia. Each CDR3 is given with its conserved first and last residue. Each record gives: D gene, clone size, J gene, V gene, CDR3 DNA, CDR3 protein. The D gene is left open where the match is weak. Expanded clones get a size class; other rows say once, few or many, or leave the size out.

D gene: TRBD1; clone size: NA; J gene: TRBJ1-5; V gene: TRBV10-3; CDR3 DNA: TGTGCCACGTCGAGGGACAGCCAGCCCCAGCATTTT; CDR3 protein: CATSRDSQPQHF
D gene: NA; clone size: NA; J gene: TRBJ1-1; V gene: TRBV9; CDR3 DNA: TGTGCCAGCAGCCCTCTTGACACGGCTCTGAACACTGAAGCTTTCTTT; CDR3 protein: CASSPLDTALNTEAFF
D gene: NA; clone size: NA; J gene: TRBJ2-6; V gene: TRBV18; CDR3 DNA: TGTGCCAGCTCACCCCCTGTAGGGGATGGGGCCAACGTCCTGACTTTC; CDR3 protein: CASSPPVGDGANVLTF
D gene: NA; clone size: NA; J gene: TRBJ2-1; V gene: TRBV28; CDR3 DNA: TGTGCCAGCAGTTTTGCTGGCCGCTACAATGAGCAGTTCTTC; CDR3 protein: CASSFAGRYNEQFF
D gene: NA; clone size: NA; J gene: TRBJ2-6; V gene: TRBV6-2/TRBV6-3; CDR3 DNA: TGTGCCAGCAAATACAGGGAAGGGGCCAACGTCCTGACTTTC; CDR3 protein: CASKYREGANVLTF
D gene: TRBD1; clone size: few; J gene: TRBJ2-2; V gene: TRBV2; CDR3 DNA: TGTGCCAGCGGACAGGGGGGAACCGGGGAGCTGTTTTTT; CDR3 protein: CASGQGGTGELFF
D gene: TRBD1; clone size: NA; J gene: TRBJ2-1; V gene: TRBV7-9; CDR3 DNA: TGTGCCAGCAGCGAACGGACAGGGTTCGAGTTCTTC; CDR3 protein: CASSERTGFEFF
D gene: TRBD2; clone size: NA; J gene: TRBJ2-7; V gene: TRBV29-1; CDR3 DNA: TGCAGCTACACCGGGACTAGATTTCCCGAGCAGTACTTC; CDR3 protein: CSYTGTRFPEQYF
D gene: NA; clone size: NA; J gene: TRBJ2-7; V gene: TRBV7-2; CDR3 DNA: TGTGCCAGCAGCTCAGATGGGGGCTACGAGCAGTACTTC; CDR3 protein: CASSSDGGYEQYF
D gene: NA; clone size: few; J gene: TRBJ1-1; V gene: TRBV24-1; CDR3 DNA: TGTGCCACCAGTGCGACAGGCCTGAACACTGAAGCTTTCTTT; CDR3 protein: CATSATGLNTEAFF
D gene: NA; clone size: NA; J gene: TRBJ1-2; V gene: TRBV28; CDR3 DNA: TGTGCCAGCGGATTCATCAATGGCGGCTACACCTTC; CDR3 protein: CASGFINGGYTF
D gene: NA; clone size: few; J gene: TRBJ1-3; V gene: TRBV12-3/TRBV12-4; CDR3 DNA: TGTGCCAGCAGGGTCGGGGAAAACACCATATATTTT; CDR3 protein: CASRVGENTIYF
D gene: NA; clone size: many; J gene: TRBJ2-4; V gene: TRBV20-1; CDR3 DNA: TGCAGTGCTAGAGATCTTCGTAGGGGGGCAGACATTCAGTACTTC; CDR3 protein: CSARDLRRGADIQYF
D gene: NA; clone size: NA; J gene: TRBJ2-1; V gene: TRBV20-1; CDR3 DNA: TGCAGTGCCCGAGGGGGGTCCTACTACAATGAGCAGTTCTTC; CDR3 protein: CSARGGSYYNEQFF
D gene: NA; clone size: few; J gene: TRBJ1-4; V gene: TRBV20-1; CDR3 DNA: TGCAGTGCCAAGACAGGTCCGAATGAAAAACTGTTTTTT; CDR3 protein: CSAKTGPNEKLFF
D gene: NA; clone size: few; J gene: TRBJ1-3; V gene: TRBV20-1; CDR3 DNA: TGCAGTGCTGTAGACAGGAGAGGAAACACCATATATTTT; CDR3 protein: CSAVDRRGNTIYF
D gene: TRBD2; clone size: NA; J gene: TRBJ2-1; V gene: TRBV20-1; CDR3 DNA: TGCTGTGCCACCGGGGTAGCGGGAGGTCTCGTTTTTCAGCAGTTCTTC; CDR3 protein: CCATGVAGGLVFQQFF
D gene: TRBD2; clone size: once; J gene: TRBJ2-7; V gene: TRBV2; CDR3 DNA: TGTGCCAATTCCAGACTAGCGGGAATTGCGGACGAGCAGTACTTC; CDR3 protein: CANSRLAGIADEQYF
D gene: NA; clone size: NA; J gene: TRBJ2-2; V gene: TRBV12-3/TRBV12-4; CDR3 DNA: TGTGCCAGCAGGGCCCGGGGGAGCGGGGAGCTGTTTTTT; CDR3 protein: CASRARGSGELFF
D gene: NA; clone size: NA; J gene: TRBJ1-2; V gene: TRBV12-3/TRBV12-4; CDR3 DNA: TGTGCCAGCAGTCAGGCCCCTCGCTATGGCTACACCTTC; CDR3 protein: CASSQAPRYGYTF
D gene: NA; clone size: NA; J gene: TRBJ1-1; V gene: TRBV12-3/TRBV12-4; CDR3 DNA: TGTGCCAGCAGACAAGGACTGTCTGAAGCTTTCTTT; CDR3 protein: CASRQGLSEAFF
D gene: TRBD2; clone size: NA; J gene: TRBJ2-1; V gene: TRBV6-2/TRBV6-3; CDR3 DNA: TGTGCCAGCAGTTATGGCGGGAGGTTTGGTGAGCAGTTCTTC; CDR3 protein: CASSYGGRFGEQFF
D gene: NA; clone size: few; J gene: TRBJ2-1; V gene: TRBV5-1; CDR3 DNA: TGCGCCAGCAGCCCGGTCGGAGTGAATGAGCAGTTCTTC; CDR3 protein: CASSPVGVNEQFF
D gene: TRBD2; clone size: few; J gene: TRBJ2-7; V gene: TRBV4-2; CDR3 DNA: TGTGCCAGCAGCCAGAGACGGGTGAGCGGGAGGGATGAGCAGTACTTC; CDR3 protein: CASSQRRVSGRDEQYF
D gene: NA; clone size: NA; J gene: TRBJ2-7; V gene: TRBV7-3; CDR3 DNA: TGTGCCAGCAGCTCAGGGGCCGTAAGCGAGCAGTACTTC; CDR3 protein: CASSSGAVSEQYF
D gene: TRBD1; clone size: NA; J gene: TRBJ2-7; V gene: TRBV27; CDR3 DNA: TGTGCCAGCAGTTTATTGGCCCCGACAGGGGACTACGAGCAGTACTTC; CDR3 protein: CASSLLAPTGDYEQYF
D gene: TRBD1; clone size: few; J gene: TRBJ2-7; V gene: TRBV29-1; CDR3 DNA: TGCAGCGTACCAGGACAGGGCGACTACGAGCAGTACTTC; CDR3 protein: CSVPGQGDYEQYF